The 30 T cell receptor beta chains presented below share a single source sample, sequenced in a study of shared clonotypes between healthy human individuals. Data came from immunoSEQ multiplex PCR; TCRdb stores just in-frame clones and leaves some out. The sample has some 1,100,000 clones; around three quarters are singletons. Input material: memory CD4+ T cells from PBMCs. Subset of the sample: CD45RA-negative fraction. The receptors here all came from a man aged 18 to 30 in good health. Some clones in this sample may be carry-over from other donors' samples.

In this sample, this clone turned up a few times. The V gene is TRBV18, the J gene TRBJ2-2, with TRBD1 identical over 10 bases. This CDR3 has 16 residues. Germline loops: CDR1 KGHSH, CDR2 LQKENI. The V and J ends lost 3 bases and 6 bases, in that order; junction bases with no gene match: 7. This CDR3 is CASSPTGTGDAGELFF. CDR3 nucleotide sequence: TGTGCCAGCTCACCCACCGGGACAGGGGACGCCGGGGAGCTGTTTTTT.

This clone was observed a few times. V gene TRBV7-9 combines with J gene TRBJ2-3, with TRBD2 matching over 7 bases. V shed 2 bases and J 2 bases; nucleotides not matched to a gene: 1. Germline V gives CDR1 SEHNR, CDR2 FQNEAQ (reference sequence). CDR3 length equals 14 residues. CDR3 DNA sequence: TGTGCCAGCAGCTTACGGGGGGTCACAGATACGCAGTATTTT. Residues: CASSLRGVTDTQYF.

The CDR3 DNA sequence: TGTGCCAGCAGCTTTACGACGCACCCTGAAGCTTTCTTT. This translates into CASSFTTHPEAFF. The rearrangement links TRBV7-2 to TRBJ1-1; no definite D call. V was clipped by 3 bases and J by 6 bases, with 11 bases between them. This CDR3 contains 13 residues. CDR1 SGHTA and CDR2 FQGNSA come from the germline V gene.

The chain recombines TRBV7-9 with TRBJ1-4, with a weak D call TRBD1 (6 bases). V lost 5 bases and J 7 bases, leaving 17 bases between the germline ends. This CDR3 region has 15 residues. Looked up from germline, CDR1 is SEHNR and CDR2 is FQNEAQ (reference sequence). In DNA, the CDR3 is TGTGCCAGCAGCCCCCGTGAAGGGGGGACTGAAAAACTGTTTTTT. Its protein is CASSPREGGTEKLFF.

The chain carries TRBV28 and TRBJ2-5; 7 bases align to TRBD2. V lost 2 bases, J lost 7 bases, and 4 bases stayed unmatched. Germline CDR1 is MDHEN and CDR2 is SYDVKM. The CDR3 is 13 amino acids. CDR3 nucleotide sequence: TGTGCCAGCAGTTTAATCTGGGGGGGGACCCAGTACTTC. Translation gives CASSLIWGGTQYF. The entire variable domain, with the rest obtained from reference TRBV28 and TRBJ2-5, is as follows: DVKVTQSSRYLVKRTGEKVFLECVQDMDHENMFWYRQDPGLGLRLIYFSYDVKMKEKGDIPEGYSVSREKKERFSLILESASTNQTSMYLCASSLIWGGTQYFGPGTRLLVL.

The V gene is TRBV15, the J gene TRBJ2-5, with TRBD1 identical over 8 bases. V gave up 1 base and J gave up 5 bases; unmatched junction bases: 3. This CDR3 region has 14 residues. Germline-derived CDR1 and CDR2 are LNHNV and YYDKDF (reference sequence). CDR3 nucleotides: TGTGCCACCAGCAGAGGCAGGGGGCGTGAGACCCAGTACTTC. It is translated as CATSRGRGRETQYF.

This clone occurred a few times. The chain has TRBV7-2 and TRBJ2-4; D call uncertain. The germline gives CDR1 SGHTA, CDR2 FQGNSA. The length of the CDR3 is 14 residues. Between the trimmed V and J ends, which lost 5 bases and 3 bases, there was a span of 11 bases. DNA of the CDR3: TGTGCCAGCAGCACCTGGGCGAGCAAAAACATTCAGTACTTC. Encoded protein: CASSTWASKNIQYF.

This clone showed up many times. Written as DNA, the CDR3 is TGTGCCAGCAGCCGCCGGGACGGATCTGGCTACACCTTC. The encoded protein is CASSRRDGSGYTF. The rearrangement joins TRBV11-1 to TRBJ1-2; a possible D gene is TRBD1 (5 bases). Trimming took 5 bases from V and 7 from J, leaving 14 bases between them. CDR1 SGHAT and CDR2 FQDESV come from the germline V gene (reference sequence). The CDR3 totals 13 residues.

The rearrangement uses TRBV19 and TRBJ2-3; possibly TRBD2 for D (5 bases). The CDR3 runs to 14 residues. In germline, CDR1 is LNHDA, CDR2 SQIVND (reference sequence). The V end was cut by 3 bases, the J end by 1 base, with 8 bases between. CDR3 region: CASSMMRGTDTQYF. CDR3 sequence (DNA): TGTGCCAGTAGTATGATGCGGGGCACAGATACGCAGTATTTT.

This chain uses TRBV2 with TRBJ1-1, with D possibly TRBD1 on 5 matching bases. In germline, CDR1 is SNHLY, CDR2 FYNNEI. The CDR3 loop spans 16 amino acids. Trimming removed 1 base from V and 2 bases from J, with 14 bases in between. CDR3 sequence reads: CASSEGIGQGNTEAFF. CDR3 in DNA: TGTGCCAGCAGTGAAGGAATCGGTCAGGGTAACACTGAAGCTTTCTTT.

CDR3 amino acids: CASSGGTGGPANEQFF. The CDR3 nucleotides are TGCGCCAGCAGCGGAGGGACAGGAGGTCCGGCCAATGAGCAGTTCTTC. The rearrangement joins TRBV5-1 to TRBJ2-1; 8 nucleotides match TRBD1. The V segment lost 4 bases and the J segment 6 bases; nucleotides outside the gene matches: 12. There are 16 residues in the CDR3. Germline V gives CDR1 SGHRS, CDR2 YFSETQ.

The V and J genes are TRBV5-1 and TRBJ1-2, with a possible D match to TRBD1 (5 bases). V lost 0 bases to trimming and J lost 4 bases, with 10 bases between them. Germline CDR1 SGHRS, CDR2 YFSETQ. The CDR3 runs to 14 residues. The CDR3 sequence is CASSLAGGPYGYTF. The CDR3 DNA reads TGCGCCAGCAGCTTGGCGGGGGGACCCTATGGCTACACCTTC.

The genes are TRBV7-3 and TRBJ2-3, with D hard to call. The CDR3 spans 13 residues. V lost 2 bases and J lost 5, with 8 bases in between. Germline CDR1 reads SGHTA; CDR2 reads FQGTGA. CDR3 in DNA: TGTGCCAGCAGCTTAGAACAGAGAGATACGCAGTATTTT. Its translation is CASSLEQRDTQYF.

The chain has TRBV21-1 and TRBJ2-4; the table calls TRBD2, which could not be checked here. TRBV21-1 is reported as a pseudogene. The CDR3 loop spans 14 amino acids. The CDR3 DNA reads TGTGCCAGCAGCAAAGAGCGGGAGAGGTACATTCAGTACTTC. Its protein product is CASSKERERYIQYF.

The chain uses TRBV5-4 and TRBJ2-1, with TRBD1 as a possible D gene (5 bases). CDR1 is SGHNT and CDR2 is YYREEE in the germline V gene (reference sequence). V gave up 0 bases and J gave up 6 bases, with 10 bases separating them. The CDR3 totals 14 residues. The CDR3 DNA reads TGTGCCAGCAGCTTGGTGGCAGGGTTCAATGAGCAGTTCTTC. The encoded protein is CASSLVAGFNEQFF.

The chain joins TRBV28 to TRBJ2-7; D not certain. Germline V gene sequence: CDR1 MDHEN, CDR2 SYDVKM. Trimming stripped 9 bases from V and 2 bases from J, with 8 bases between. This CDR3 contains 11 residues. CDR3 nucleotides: TGTGCCAGTTGCTCGACCTACGAGCAGTACTTC. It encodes CASCSTYEQYF.

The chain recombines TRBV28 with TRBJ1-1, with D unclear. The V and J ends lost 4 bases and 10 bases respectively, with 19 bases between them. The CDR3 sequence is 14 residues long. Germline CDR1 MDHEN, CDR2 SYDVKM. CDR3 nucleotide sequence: TGTGCCAGCAGTTCCTTCGCGTACCAAACTCCAGCTTTCTTT. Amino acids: CASSSFAYQTPAFF.

CDR3: CASSFRSGGVGGYTF. DNA for the CDR3: TGTGCCAGCAGCTTTCGATCAGGGGGTGTGGGAGGCTACACCTTC. The V and J genes are TRBV5-4 and TRBJ1-2; 7 nucleotides line up with TRBD1. Germline CDR1 and CDR2: SGHNT and YYREEE (reference sequence). This CDR3 comprises 15 residues. J gave up 8 bases and V 2 bases, and 12 bases lay outside the gene matches.

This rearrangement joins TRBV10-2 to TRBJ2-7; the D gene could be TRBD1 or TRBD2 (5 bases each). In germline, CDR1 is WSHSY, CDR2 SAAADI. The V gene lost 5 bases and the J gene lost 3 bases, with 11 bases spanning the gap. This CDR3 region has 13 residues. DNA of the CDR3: TGCGCCAGCAGTCACTATGGGGGCTACGAGCAGTACTTC. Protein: CASSHYGGYEQYF.

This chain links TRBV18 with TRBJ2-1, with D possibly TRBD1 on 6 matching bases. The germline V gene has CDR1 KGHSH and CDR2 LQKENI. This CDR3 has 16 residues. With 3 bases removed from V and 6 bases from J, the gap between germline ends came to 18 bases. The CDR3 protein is CASSPATTGLFNEQFF. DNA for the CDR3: TGTGCCAGCTCACCCGCAACGACAGGTCTGTTCAATGAGCAGTTCTTC.

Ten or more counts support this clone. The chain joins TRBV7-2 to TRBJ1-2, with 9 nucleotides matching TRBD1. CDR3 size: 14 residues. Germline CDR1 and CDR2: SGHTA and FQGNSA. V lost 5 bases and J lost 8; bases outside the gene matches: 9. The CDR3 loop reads CASSLTTGGWGYTF. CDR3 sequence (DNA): TGTGCCAGCAGCCTTACCACAGGGGGCTGGGGCTACACCTTC.

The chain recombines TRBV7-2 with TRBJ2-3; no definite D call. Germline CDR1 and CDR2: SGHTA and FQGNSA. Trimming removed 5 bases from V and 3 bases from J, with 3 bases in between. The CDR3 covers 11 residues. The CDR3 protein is CASSPTDTQYF. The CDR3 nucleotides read TGTGCCAGCAGCCCGACAGATACGCAGTATTTT.

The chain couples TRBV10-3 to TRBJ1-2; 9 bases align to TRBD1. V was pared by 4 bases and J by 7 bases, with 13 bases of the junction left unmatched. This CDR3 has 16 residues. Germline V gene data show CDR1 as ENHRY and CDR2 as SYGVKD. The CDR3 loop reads CAISGSGTGSLVGYTF. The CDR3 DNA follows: TGTGCCATCAGTGGTAGCGGGACAGGGTCATTAGTTGGCTACACCTTC.

CDR3 coding DNA: TGTGCCAGCTCACCAGCGTCTCTTCCTGGGGCTCAGCCCCAGCATTTT. It translates to CASSPASLPGAQPQHF. The chain employs TRBV18 and TRBJ1-5; a weak D match, TRBD1 (5 bases). This CDR3 region has 16 residues. Deletions cut 2 bases from V and 6 bases from J, with 17 bases between. Germline CDR1 reads KGHSH; CDR2 reads LQKENI.

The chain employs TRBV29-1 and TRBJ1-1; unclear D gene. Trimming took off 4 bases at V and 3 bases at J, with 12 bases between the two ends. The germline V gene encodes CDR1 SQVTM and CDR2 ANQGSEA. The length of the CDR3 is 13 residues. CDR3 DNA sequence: TGCAGCGTTGCTTGGGGATCGGACACTGAAGCTTTCTTT. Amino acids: CSVAWGSDTEAFF.

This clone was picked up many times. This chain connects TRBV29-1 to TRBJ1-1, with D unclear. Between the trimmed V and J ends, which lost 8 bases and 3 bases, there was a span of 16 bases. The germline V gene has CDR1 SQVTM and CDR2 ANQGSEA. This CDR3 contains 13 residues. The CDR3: CSSTRYRDTEAFF. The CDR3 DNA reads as TGCAGCTCCACCAGGTACCGGGACACTGAAGCTTTCTTT.

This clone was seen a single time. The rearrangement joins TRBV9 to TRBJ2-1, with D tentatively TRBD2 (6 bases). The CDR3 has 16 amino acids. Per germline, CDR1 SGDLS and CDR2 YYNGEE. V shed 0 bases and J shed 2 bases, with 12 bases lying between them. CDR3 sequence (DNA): TGTGCCAGCAGCGTAGACCAGCGGGCCACCTACAATGAGCAGTTCTTC. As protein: CASSVDQRATYNEQFF.

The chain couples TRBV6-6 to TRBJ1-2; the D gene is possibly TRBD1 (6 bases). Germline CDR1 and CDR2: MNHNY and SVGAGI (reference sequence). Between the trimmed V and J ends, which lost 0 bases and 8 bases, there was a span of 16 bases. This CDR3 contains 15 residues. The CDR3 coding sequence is TGTGCCAGCAGTTACTCGAGTGGTAACAGGGAGGGCTACACCTTC. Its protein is CASSYSSGNREGYTF.

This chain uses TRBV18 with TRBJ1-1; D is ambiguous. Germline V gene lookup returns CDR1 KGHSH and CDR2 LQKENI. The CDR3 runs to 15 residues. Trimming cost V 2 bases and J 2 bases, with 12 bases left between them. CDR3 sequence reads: CASSPTVWKNTEAFF. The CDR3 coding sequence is TGTGCCAGCTCACCAACTGTCTGGAAAAACACTGAAGCTTTCTTT.

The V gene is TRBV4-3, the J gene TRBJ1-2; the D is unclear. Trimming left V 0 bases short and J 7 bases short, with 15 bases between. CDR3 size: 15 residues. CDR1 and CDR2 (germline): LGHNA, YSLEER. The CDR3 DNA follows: TGCGCCAGCAGCCAAGAGCCGGGTCGAGGGTCTGGCTACACCTTC. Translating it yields CASSQEPGRGSGYTF.